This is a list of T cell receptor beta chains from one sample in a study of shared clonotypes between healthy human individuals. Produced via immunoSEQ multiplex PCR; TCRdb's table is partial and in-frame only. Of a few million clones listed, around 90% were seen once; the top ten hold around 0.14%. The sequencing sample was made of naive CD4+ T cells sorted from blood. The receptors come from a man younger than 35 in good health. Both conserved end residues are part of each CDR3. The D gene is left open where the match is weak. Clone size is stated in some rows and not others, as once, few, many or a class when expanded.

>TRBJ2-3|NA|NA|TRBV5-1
CASKEGSTDTQYF
TGCGCCAGCAAGGAGGGAAGCACAGATACGCAGTATTTT
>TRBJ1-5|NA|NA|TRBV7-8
CASSLVEGPNQPQHF
TGTGCCAGCAGCTTAGTTGAGGGGCCTAATCAGCCCCAGCATTTT
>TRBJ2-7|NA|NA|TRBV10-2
CATADMGSSYEQYF
TGCGCCACCGCGGATATGGGAAGCTCCTACGAGCAGTACTTC
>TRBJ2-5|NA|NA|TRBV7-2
CASSLDSLPEETQYF
TGTGCCAGCAGCTTAGATTCACTTCCGGAAGAGACCCAGTACTTC
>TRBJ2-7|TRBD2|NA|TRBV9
CASSAGGSRSYEQYF
TGTGCCAGCAGCGCGGGAGGGAGTAGGTCCTACGAGCAGTACTTC
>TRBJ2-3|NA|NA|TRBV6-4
CASTDSKGPYSTDTQYF
TGTGCCAGCACCGATTCTAAAGGCCCCTATAGCACAGATACGCAGTATTTT
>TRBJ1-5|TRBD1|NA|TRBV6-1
CASSGEGGGGLGNQPQHF
TGTGCCAGCAGTGGGGAGGGAGGGGGCGGTTTGGGCAATCAGCCCCAGCATTTT
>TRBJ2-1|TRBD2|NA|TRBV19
CASSADLAGPYNEQFF
TGTGCCAGTAGTGCTGATCTAGCGGGGCCCTACAATGAGCAGTTCTTC
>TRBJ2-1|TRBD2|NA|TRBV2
CASNPSGSFYNEQFF
TGTGCCAGCAACCCTAGCGGGAGTTTCTACAATGAGCAGTTCTTC
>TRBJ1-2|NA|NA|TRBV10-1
CASSDRRLGSDYTF
TGCGCCAGCAGTGACCGTAGGTTGGGATCGGACTACACCTTC
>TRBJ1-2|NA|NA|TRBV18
CASSPSGQNGYTF
TGTGCCAGCTCACCCTCGGGACAAAATGGCTACACCTTC
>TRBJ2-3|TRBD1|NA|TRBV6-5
CASSYSLRDRVYF
TGTGCCAGCAGTTACTCGTTAAGGGACAGGGTTTATTTT
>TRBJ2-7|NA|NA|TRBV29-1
CSVTQDSYEQYF
TGCAGCGTGACACAGGACTCCTACGAGCAGTACTTC
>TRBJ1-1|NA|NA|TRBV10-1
CASSESLFTEAFF
TGCGCCAGCAGTGAGTCCCTATTTACTGAAGCTTTCTTT
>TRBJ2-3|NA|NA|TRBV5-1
CASSLRQGRADTQYF
TGCGCCAGCAGCTTACGGCAGGGGAGGGCAGATACGCAGTATTTT
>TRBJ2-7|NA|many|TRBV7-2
CASSFSYEQYF
TGTGCCAGCAGCTTCTCCTACGAGCAGTACTTC